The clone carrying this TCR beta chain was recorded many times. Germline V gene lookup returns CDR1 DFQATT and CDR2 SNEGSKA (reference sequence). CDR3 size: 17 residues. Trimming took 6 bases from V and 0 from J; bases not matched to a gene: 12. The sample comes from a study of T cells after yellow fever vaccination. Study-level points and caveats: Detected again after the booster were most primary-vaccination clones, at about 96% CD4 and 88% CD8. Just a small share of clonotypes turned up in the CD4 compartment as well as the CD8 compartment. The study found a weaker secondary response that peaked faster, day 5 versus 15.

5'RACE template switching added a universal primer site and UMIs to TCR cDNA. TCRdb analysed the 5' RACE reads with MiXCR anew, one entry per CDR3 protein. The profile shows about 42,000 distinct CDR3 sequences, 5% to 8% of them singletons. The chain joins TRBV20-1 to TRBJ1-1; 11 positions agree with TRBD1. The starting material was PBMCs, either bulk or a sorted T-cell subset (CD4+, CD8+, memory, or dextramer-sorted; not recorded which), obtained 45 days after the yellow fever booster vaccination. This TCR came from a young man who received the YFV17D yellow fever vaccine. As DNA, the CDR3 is TGCAGTGCCTACGGGACAGGGGGGGGCCCCATGAACACTGAAGCTTTCTTT. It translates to CSAYGTGGGPMNTEAFF.